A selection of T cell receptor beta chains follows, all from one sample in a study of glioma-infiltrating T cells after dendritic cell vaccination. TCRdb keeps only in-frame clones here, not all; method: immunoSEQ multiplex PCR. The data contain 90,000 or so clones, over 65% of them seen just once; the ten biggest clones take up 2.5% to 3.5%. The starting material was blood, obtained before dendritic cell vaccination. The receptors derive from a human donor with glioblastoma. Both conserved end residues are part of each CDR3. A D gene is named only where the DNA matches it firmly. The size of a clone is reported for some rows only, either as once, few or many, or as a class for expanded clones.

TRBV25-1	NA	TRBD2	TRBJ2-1	CASSEGLASYNEQFF	TGTGCCAGCAGTGAGGGACTAGCGTCCTACAATGAGCAGTTCTTC
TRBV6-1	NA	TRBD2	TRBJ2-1	CASSFPAGGNEQFF	TGTGCCAGCAGTTTCCCAGCGGGGGGCAATGAGCAGTTCTTC
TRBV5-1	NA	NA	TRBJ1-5	CASSTTGNNQPQHF	TGCGCCAGCAGCACAACAGGGAACAATCAGCCCCAGCATTTT
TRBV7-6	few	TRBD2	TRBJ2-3	CASSALAGGNIGYGNSQYF	TGTGCCAGCAGCGCATTAGCGGGCGGGAATATTGGATACGGGAATTCGCAGTATTTT
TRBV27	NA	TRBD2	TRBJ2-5	CASSLSGGGRPETQYF	TGTGCCAGCAGTTTATCCGGCGGGGGGAGGCCGGAGACCCAGTACTTC
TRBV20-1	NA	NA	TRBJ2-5	CSAGGQETQYF	TGCAGTGCCGGGGGCCAAGAGACCCAGTACTTC
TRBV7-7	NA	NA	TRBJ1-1	CASSPTGFATEAFF	TGTGCCAGCAGTCCTACAGGGTTTGCCACTGAAGCTTTCTTT
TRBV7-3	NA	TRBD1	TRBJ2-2	CASSLRGQAGELFF	TGTGCCAGCAGCCTCAGGGGGCAGGCCGGGGAGCTGTTTTTT
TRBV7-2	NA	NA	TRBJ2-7	CASSLEAIPYEQYF	TGTGCCAGCAGCTTAGAAGCGATTCCCTACGAGCAGTACTTC
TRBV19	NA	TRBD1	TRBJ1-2	CASSISGQGAYGYTF	TGTGCCAGTAGTATCAGTGGACAGGGGGCCTATGGCTACACCTTC
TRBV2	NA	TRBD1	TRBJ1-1	CASSEDRDRGLGTEAFF	TGTGCCAGCAGTGAAGATCGGGACAGGGGCCTCGGCACTGAAGCTTTCTTT
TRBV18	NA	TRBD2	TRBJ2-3	CASSPGLAGVTDTQYF	TGTGCCAGCTCACCAGGACTAGCGGGAGTCACAGATACGCAGTATTTT
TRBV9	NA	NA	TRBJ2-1	CASSPGPSSYNEQFF	TGTGCCAGCAGCCCAGGGCCTAGCTCCTACAATGAGCAGTTCTTC
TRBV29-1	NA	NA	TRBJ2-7	CSVEDPLGSYEQYF	TGCAGCGTTGAAGATCCCCTCGGCTCCTACGAGCAGTACTTC
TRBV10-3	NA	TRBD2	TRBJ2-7	CAINPGTTEYEQYF	TGTGCCATCAATCCAGGGACTACTGAATACGAGCAGTACTTC
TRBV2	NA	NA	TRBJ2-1	CASRDSYNEQFF	TGTGCCAGCAGGGACAGTTACAATGAGCAGTTCTTC
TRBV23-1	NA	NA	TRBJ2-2	CASSPPFVGELFF	TGCGCCAGCAGTCCCCCCTTCGTTGGGGAGCTGTTTTTT
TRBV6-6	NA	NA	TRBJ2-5	CASGSGETQYF	TGTGCCAGCGGGAGTGGCGAGACCCAGTACTTC
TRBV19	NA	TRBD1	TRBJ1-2	CMTGYPNYGYTF	TGTATGACAGGGTACCCTAACTATGGCTACACCTTC
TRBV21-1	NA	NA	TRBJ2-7	CASIEQGLTYEQYF	TGTGCCAGCATCGAACAGGGCTTAACCTACGAGCAGTACTTC
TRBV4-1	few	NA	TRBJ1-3	CASSQGGGPPGNTIYF	TGCGCCAGCAGCCAGGGGGGAGGTCCCCCTGGAAACACCATATATTTT
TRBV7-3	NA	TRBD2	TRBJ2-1	CASSLLAGGTYNEQFF	TGTGCCAGCAGCTTATTAGCGGGGGGTACCTACAATGAGCAGTTCTTC
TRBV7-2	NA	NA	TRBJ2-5	CASSRGGGRETQYF	TGTGCCAGCAGCCGGGGTGGTGGGAGGGAGACCCAGTACTTC
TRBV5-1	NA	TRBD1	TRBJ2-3	CASSLTGDRTDTQYF	TGCGCCAGCAGCTTAACAGGGGATCGAACAGATACGCAGTATTTT
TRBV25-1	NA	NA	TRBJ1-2	CASWGGVDGYTF	TGTGCCAGCTGGGGGGGTGTGGATGGCTACACCTTC
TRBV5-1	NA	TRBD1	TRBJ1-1	CASRDRVDTEAFF	TGCGCCAGCAGGGACAGGGTCGACACTGAAGCTTTCTTT
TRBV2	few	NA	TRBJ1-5	CASMGGPPNQPQHF	TGTGCCAGCATGGGAGGGCCTCCTAATCAGCCCCAGCATTTT
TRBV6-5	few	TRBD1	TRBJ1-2	CASRRTGGYGYTF	TGTGCCAGCAGACGGACAGGGGGCTATGGCTACACCTTC
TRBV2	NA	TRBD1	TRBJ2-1	CASSEARTGYNEQFF	TGTGCCAGCAGTGAAGCGCGGACAGGGTACAATGAGCAGTTCTTC
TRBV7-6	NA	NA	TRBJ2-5	CASSLVVGGRETQYF	TGTGCCAGCAGCTTAGTGGTTGGTGGGAGAGAGACCCAGTACTTC
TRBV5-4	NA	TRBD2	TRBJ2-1	CASSPVAGAYNEQFF	TGTGCCAGCAGCCCCGTAGCGGGGGCTTACAATGAGCAGTTCTTC
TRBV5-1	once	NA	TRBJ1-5	CASSLVPGSNQPQHF	TGCGCCAGCAGCTTGGTCCCGGGTAGCAATCAGCCCCAGCATTTT
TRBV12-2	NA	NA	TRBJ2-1	CASRLERTSGHDEQFF	TGTGCAAGTCGCTTAGAACGGACTAGCGGGCACGATGAGCAGTTCTTC
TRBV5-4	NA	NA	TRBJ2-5	CASSFRSRGKETQYF	TGTGCCAGCAGCTTTCGAAGCAGGGGAAAAGAGACCCAGTACTTC
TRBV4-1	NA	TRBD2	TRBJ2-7	CASSRPTSGGPYEQYF	TGCGCCAGCAGCCGACCGACTAGCGGGGGCCCCTACGAGCAGTACTTC
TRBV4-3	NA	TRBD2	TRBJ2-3	CASSQDRLAGITDTQYF	TGCGCCAGCAGCCAAGATCGACTAGCGGGTATCACAGATACGCAGTATTTT
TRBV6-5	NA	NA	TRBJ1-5	CATRTGPNQPQHF	TGTGCCACCAGAACAGGGCCCAATCAGCCCCAGCATTTT
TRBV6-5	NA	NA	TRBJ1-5	CASSYSRLDPQHF	TGTGCCAGCAGTTACTCGAGACTCGATCCCCAGCATTTT
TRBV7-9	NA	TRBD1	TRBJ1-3	CASSLIGTGGADTIYF	TGTGCCAGCAGCTTAATTGGGACAGGGGGTGCGGACACCATATATTTT
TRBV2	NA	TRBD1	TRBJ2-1	CASNPDRRSYNEQFF	TGTGCCAGCAACCCGGACAGGCGCTCCTACAATGAGCAGTTCTTC
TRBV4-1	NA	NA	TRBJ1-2	CASSQDHSIYGYTF	TGCGCCAGCAGCCAAGACCACAGTATCTATGGCTACACCTTC
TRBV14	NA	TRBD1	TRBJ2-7	CASSQVQGWYEQYF	TGTGCCAGCAGCCAAGTACAGGGGTGGTACGAGCAGTACTTC
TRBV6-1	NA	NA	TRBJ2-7	CASSEAGLASYEQYF	TGTGCCAGCAGTGAAGCGGGCCTAGCCTCCTACGAGCAGTACTTC
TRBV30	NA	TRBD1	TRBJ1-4	CAYAGGGKLFF	TGTGCCTATGCAGGGGGTGGAAAACTGTTTTTT
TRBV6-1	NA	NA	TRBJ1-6	CASQPRQAYNSPLHF	TGTGCCAGCCAGCCCAGACAGGCCTATAATTCACCCCTCCACTTT
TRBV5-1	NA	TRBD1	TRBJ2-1	CASSPGGQGAYEQFF	TGCGCCAGCAGCCCTGGCGGCCAGGGGGCCTATGAGCAGTTCTTC
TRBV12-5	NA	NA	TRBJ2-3	CASGLGTGGGLGTQYF	TGTGCTAGTGGTTTGGGTACAGGGGGGGGGCTAGGTACGCAGTATTTT
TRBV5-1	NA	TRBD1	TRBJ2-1	CASSPDRPSSYNEQFF	TGCGCCAGCAGCCCGGACAGGCCGAGCTCCTACAATGAGCAGTTCTTC
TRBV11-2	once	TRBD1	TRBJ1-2	CASSPDRVNYGYTF	TGTGCCAGCAGCCCAGACAGGGTAAACTATGGCTACACCTTC
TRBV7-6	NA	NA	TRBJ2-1	CASAPSGGAYNEQFF	TGTGCCAGCGCACCCTCCGGGGGTGCCTACAATGAGCAGTTCTTC
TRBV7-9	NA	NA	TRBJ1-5	CASSLGADLNQPQHF	TGTGCCAGCAGCTTAGGGGCCGATCTTAATCAGCCCCAGCATTTT
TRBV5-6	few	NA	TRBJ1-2	CASSLGRYNYGYTF	TGTGCCAGCAGCTTGGGCAGGTATAACTATGGCTACACCTTC
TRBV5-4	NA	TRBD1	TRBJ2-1	CASSPGQGEGEQFF	TGTGCCAGCAGCCCGGGACAGGGTGAGGGGGAGCAGTTCTTC
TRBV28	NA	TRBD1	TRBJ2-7	CASSSGTGRYEQYF	TGTGCCAGCAGTTCCGGGACAGGGAGATACGAGCAGTACTTC
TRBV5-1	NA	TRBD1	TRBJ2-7	CASSLEGAVEQYF	TGCGCCAGCAGCTTGGAGGGGGCAGTCGAGCAGTACTTC
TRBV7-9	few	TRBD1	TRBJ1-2	CASSLEGAGGTYTF	TGTGCCAGCAGCCTAGAAGGGGCAGGGGGTACCTACACCTTC
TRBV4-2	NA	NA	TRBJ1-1	CASSQVASMNTEAFF	TGTGCCAGCAGCCAAGTAGCTTCCATGAACACTGAAGCTTTCTTT
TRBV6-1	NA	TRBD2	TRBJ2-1	CASGGWTSSDEQFF	TGTGCCAGTGGGGGGTGGACTAGTAGCGATGAGCAGTTCTTC